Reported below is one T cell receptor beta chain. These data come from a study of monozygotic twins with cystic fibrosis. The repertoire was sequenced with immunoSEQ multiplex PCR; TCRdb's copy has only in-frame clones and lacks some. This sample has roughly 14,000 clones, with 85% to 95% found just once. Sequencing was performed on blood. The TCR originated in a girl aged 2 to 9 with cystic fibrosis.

CDR3 bases: TGTGCCAGCAGCCCCCAAGGTGGGAGTCAAGACGAGCAGTACTTC. Its protein is CASSPQGGSQDEQYF. The chain couples TRBV9 to TRBJ2-7, with a possible D match to TRBD2 (5 bases). This CDR3 comprises 15 residues. Trimming removed 4 bases from V and 5 bases from J, with 19 bases in between. Germline V gives CDR1 SGDLS, CDR2 YYNGEE.